This T cell receptor (beta chain) came from a study of T-cell memory formation after mild COVID-19. The TCR alpha and TCR beta cDNA libraries, bearing sample barcodes and UMIs, were generated by 5'RACE using constant-segment primers. MiXCR, applied by TCRdb to the 5' RACE reads, yields one record per CDR3 protein. The repertoire has under 350,000 distinct CDR3 sequences, around 16% of them found once; the top ten carry more than 20%. Findings and limits, study-wide: Among CD4+ contracting clones, most were CM and EM, and CD8+ ones EMRA.

V lost 1 base to trimming and J lost 7 bases; unmatched junction nucleotides: 7. Germline V gives CDR1 SGHAT, CDR2 FQDESV (reference sequence). This CDR3 has 15 residues. With respect to this clonotype: The antigen is unknown.

The sequenced sample consisted of PBMCs or a T cell subset sorted from them (not recorded which). This sequence originates from a man between 18 and 29 years old who had mild COVID-19 (a few samples of this study predate the infection). Cell type and time point are not known. The chain employs TRBV11-1 and TRBJ1-5, with 7 bases matching TRBD1. CDR3 in DNA: TGTGCCAGCAGCTTAGACCCGACAGGGCGGCAGCCCCAGCATTTT. Translating it yields CASSLDPTGRQPQHF.